This is a list of T cell receptor beta chains from one sample in a study of Ad26.COV2.S vaccination and SARS-CoV-2 variants. Profiling relied on immunoSEQ multiplex PCR, and the TCRdb table lists in-frame clones only, not all of them. The table has about 280,000 clones, around 87% seen once. The sample in question was peripheral blood, obtained in a trial of Ad26.COV2.S vaccine versus placebo. Receptor source: a person aged 18-65 years who received the Ad26.COV2.S COVID-19 vaccine or a placebo. Each CDR3 is given with its conserved first and last residue. D genes are given only for firm matches. Only some rows state a clone size, as once, few, many or a class for expanded clones.

D gene: -
clone size: few
J gene: TRBJ2-2
V gene: TRBV5-5
CDR3 DNA: TGTGCCAGCAGCTTGGAGGTCGGGTCGACCACCGGGGAGCTGTTTTTT
CDR3 protein: CASSLEVGSTTGELFF

D gene: -
clone size: once
J gene: TRBJ2-1
V gene: TRBV11-2
CDR3 DNA: TGTGCCAGCAGCTTAGGTCGTTTGGGCAGTTACAATGAGCAGTTCTTC
CDR3 protein: CASSLGRLGSYNEQFF

D gene: -
clone size: few
J gene: TRBJ2-7
V gene: TRBV12-3/TRBV12-4
CDR3 DNA: TGTGCCAGCAGTTTAGTCCCCTACGAGCAGTACTTC
CDR3 protein: CASSLVPYEQYF

D gene: TRBD1
clone size: -
J gene: TRBJ2-7
V gene: TRBV10-3
CDR3 DNA: TGTGCCATCAAGCCGACAGGGGACCACGAGCAGTACTTC
CDR3 protein: CAIKPTGDHEQYF

D gene: -
clone size: -
J gene: TRBJ2-7
V gene: TRBV29-1
CDR3 DNA: TGCAGCGTTGGAGAGGGGACCCACGAGCAGTACTTC
CDR3 protein: CSVGEGTHEQYF

D gene: -
clone size: -
J gene: TRBJ1-2
V gene: TRBV3-1/TRBV3-2
CDR3 DNA: TGTGCCAGCAGCCGTCCGACCTTCCCCAGGGAACTACTTACCCTCGCTAACTATGGCTACACCTTC
CDR3 protein: CASSRPTFPRELLTLANYGYTF

D gene: -
clone size: -
J gene: TRBJ2-3
V gene: TRBV5-1
CDR3 DNA: TGCGCCAGCAGCCAGACCGGACCTGGCACAGATACGCAGTATTTT
CDR3 protein: CASSQTGPGTDTQYF

D gene: TRBD1
clone size: -
J gene: TRBJ2-1
V gene: TRBV12-3/TRBV12-4
CDR3 DNA: TGTGCCAGCAGTTTAGGGACAGGGCTATTCTTC
CDR3 protein: CASSLGTGLFF

D gene: -
clone size: -
J gene: TRBJ1-1
V gene: TRBV21-1
CDR3 DNA: TGTGCCAGCAGCAAACATGATGAAGCTTTCTTT
CDR3 protein: CASSKHDEAFF

D gene: TRBD1
clone size: many
J gene: TRBJ1-5
V gene: TRBV5-5
CDR3 DNA: TGTGCCAGCAGCCGGACAGGGGACGGCAATCAGCCCCAGCATTTT
CDR3 protein: CASSRTGDGNQPQHF

D gene: TRBD1
clone size: -
J gene: TRBJ2-7
V gene: TRBV30
CDR3 DNA: TGTGCCTGGAGTTCAGGGGGCTACGAGCAGTACTTC
CDR3 protein: CAWSSGGYEQYF

D gene: -
clone size: -
J gene: TRBJ1-1
V gene: TRBV10-3
CDR3 DNA: TGTGCCATCACCACCGACAGGACGTTCACTGAAGCTTTCTTT
CDR3 protein: CAITTDRTFTEAFF

D gene: TRBD1
clone size: -
J gene: TRBJ1-1
V gene: TRBV7-9
CDR3 DNA: TGTGCCAGCAACCCGACAGGGAGGTATTACGCTGAAGCTTTCTTT
CDR3 protein: CASNPTGRYYAEAFF

D gene: -
clone size: -
J gene: TRBJ1-1
V gene: TRBV27
CDR3 DNA: TGTGCCAGCAGTGGCTCCAGGGCGAACACTGAAGCTTTCTTT
CDR3 protein: CASSGSRANTEAFF

D gene: -
clone size: -
J gene: TRBJ1-6
V gene: TRBV19
CDR3 DNA: TGTGCCAGTAGTATAGGGGGACTCAATAATTCACCCCTCCACTTT
CDR3 protein: CASSIGGLNNSPLHF

D gene: -
clone size: -
J gene: TRBJ1-1
V gene: TRBV20-1
CDR3 DNA: TGCAGTGCCCCACTGAACACTGAAGCTTTCTTT
CDR3 protein: CSAPLNTEAFF

D gene: -
clone size: -
J gene: TRBJ1-1
V gene: TRBV6-5
CDR3 DNA: TGTGCCAGCAGTTACTCATCTGCAGCGAACACTGAAGCTTTCTTT
CDR3 protein: CASSYSSAANTEAFF

D gene: -
clone size: once
J gene: TRBJ2-2
V gene: TRBV4-1
CDR3 DNA: TGCGCCAGCAGCCAAGTATTAGGGCCCAACACCGGGGAGCTGTTTTTT
CDR3 protein: CASSQVLGPNTGELFF

D gene: -
clone size: few
J gene: TRBJ1-1
V gene: TRBV11-2
CDR3 DNA: TGTGCCAGCAACTCCGGGAGGGGATTTGAAGCTTTCTTT
CDR3 protein: CASNSGRGFEAFF

D gene: -
clone size: few
J gene: TRBJ1-1
V gene: TRBV5-1
CDR3 DNA: TGCGCCAGCAGCTTGGTTCGGCGCGGGATCAACACTGAAGCTTTCTTT
CDR3 protein: CASSLVRRGINTEAFF

D gene: TRBD2
clone size: -
J gene: TRBJ2-2
V gene: TRBV24-1
CDR3 DNA: TGTGCCACTCAGGGACTAGCGGGAGGGAATACCGGGGAGCTGTTTTTT
CDR3 protein: CATQGLAGGNTGELFF

D gene: -
clone size: -
J gene: TRBJ2-7
V gene: TRBV3-1/TRBV3-2
CDR3 DNA: TGTGCCAGCAGCTATACTTCCTACGAGCAGTACTTC
CDR3 protein: CASSYTSYEQYF

D gene: -
clone size: -
J gene: TRBJ2-7
V gene: TRBV7-8
CDR3 DNA: TGTGCCAGCAGCGACTCGGAGGGCGAGCAGTACTTC
CDR3 protein: CASSDSEGEQYF

D gene: -
clone size: -
J gene: TRBJ2-7
V gene: TRBV6-5
CDR3 DNA: TGTGCCAGCAGCGAGGTGTCCCACTACGAGCAGTACTTC
CDR3 protein: CASSEVSHYEQYF

D gene: TRBD1
clone size: -
J gene: TRBJ1-2
V gene: TRBV5-5
CDR3 DNA: TGTGCCAGCAGCCCTGACAGGGTCTATGGCTACACCTTC
CDR3 protein: CASSPDRVYGYTF

D gene: -
clone size: -
J gene: TRBJ2-3
V gene: TRBV12-3/TRBV12-4
CDR3 DNA: TGTGCCAGCAGTTTAGGGGAGGGGGACACGCAGTATTTT
CDR3 protein: CASSLGEGDTQYF

D gene: -
clone size: -
J gene: TRBJ2-7
V gene: TRBV11-2
CDR3 DNA: TGTGCCAGCAGCCGGGACACCGACTACGAGCAGTACTTC
CDR3 protein: CASSRDTDYEQYF

D gene: -
clone size: -
J gene: TRBJ2-3
V gene: TRBV6-5
CDR3 DNA: TGTGCCAGCAGTTACGACGGAGTGGTAAGAGATACGCAGTATTTT
CDR3 protein: CASSYDGVVRDTQYF

D gene: -
clone size: once
J gene: TRBJ1-3
V gene: TRBV6-1
CDR3 DNA: TGTGCCAGCAGTGAAACGAGGTGGGGAGGGAGCTCTGGAAACACCATATATTTT
CDR3 protein: CASSETRWGGSSGNTIYF

D gene: -
clone size: -
J gene: TRBJ1-3
V gene: TRBV5-4
CDR3 DNA: TGTGCCAGCAGCTCTGACAGGTACGGCGCTGGAAACACCATATATTTT
CDR3 protein: CASSSDRYGAGNTIYF

D gene: TRBD1
clone size: -
J gene: TRBJ1-1
V gene: TRBV6-5
CDR3 DNA: TGTGCCAGCAGGAAGGCCTCACAGGGGGCCTCTGAAGCTTTCTTT
CDR3 protein: CASRKASQGASEAFF

D gene: -
clone size: -
J gene: TRBJ1-2
V gene: TRBV6-5
CDR3 DNA: TGTGCCAGCAGTTACTCGATACAGGCCTACGGCTACACCTTC
CDR3 protein: CASSYSIQAYGYTF

D gene: TRBD2
clone size: -
J gene: TRBJ2-3
V gene: TRBV7-3
CDR3 DNA: TGTGCCAGCAGCTTAGGGACTAGCGGGGGGTTAGATACGCAGTATTTT
CDR3 protein: CASSLGTSGGLDTQYF

D gene: TRBD2
clone size: -
J gene: TRBJ2-1
V gene: TRBV5-1
CDR3 DNA: TGCGCCAGCAGCTTCTTCTCGCGGGGGGTCTACAATGAGCAGTTCTTC
CDR3 protein: CASSFFSRGVYNEQFF

D gene: TRBD1
clone size: -
J gene: TRBJ2-6
V gene: TRBV19
CDR3 DNA: TGTGCCAGTAGTACCAACAGGGGGCTGAAGGGGGCCAACGTCCTGACTTTC
CDR3 protein: CASSTNRGLKGANVLTF

D gene: -
clone size: -
J gene: TRBJ2-5
V gene: TRBV5-1
CDR3 DNA: TGCGCCAGCAGTCTGCGCGCGGGCCAAGAGACCCAGTACTTC
CDR3 protein: CASSLRAGQETQYF

D gene: -
clone size: -
J gene: TRBJ2-7
V gene: TRBV5-5
CDR3 DNA: TGTGCCAGCAGCTCTCCGACTAACTTCCTCCACGAGCAGTACTTC
CDR3 protein: CASSSPTNFLHEQYF

D gene: TRBD1
clone size: -
J gene: TRBJ1-2
V gene: TRBV28
CDR3 DNA: TGTGCCAGCAGCGGAGGACAGGGGACATCTCGCTACACCTTC
CDR3 protein: CASSGGQGTSRYTF

D gene: TRBD1
clone size: -
J gene: TRBJ1-2
V gene: TRBV6-6
CDR3 DNA: TGTGCCAGCAGTCCCGACAGGGTGGGTGGCTACACCTTC
CDR3 protein: CASSPDRVGGYTF

D gene: TRBD2
clone size: -
J gene: TRBJ2-1
V gene: TRBV6-6
CDR3 DNA: TGTGCCAGCAGTTACTCAAGGACTAGCGGGGTCAATGAGCAGTTCTTC
CDR3 protein: CASSYSRTSGVNEQFF

D gene: TRBD1
clone size: -
J gene: TRBJ2-1
V gene: TRBV5-1
CDR3 DNA: TGCGCCAGCAGCCTCGGGACAGCCAATGAGCAGTTCTTC
CDR3 protein: CASSLGTANEQFF

D gene: -
clone size: -
J gene: TRBJ2-5
V gene: TRBV7-2
CDR3 DNA: TGTGCCAGCAGCTTACGAAGGGAGAGGGAGACCCAGTACTTC
CDR3 protein: CASSLRRERETQYF

D gene: -
clone size: -
J gene: TRBJ2-3
V gene: TRBV6-2/TRBV6-3
CDR3 DNA: TGTGCCAGCAGTTATTCGAGGGCAGATACGCAGTATTTT
CDR3 protein: CASSYSRADTQYF

D gene: -
clone size: -
J gene: TRBJ2-7
V gene: TRBV9
CDR3 DNA: TGTGCCAGCAGCGTGTTACAGGGTAGCGACGAGCAGTACTTC
CDR3 protein: CASSVLQGSDEQYF

D gene: TRBD1
clone size: few
J gene: TRBJ1-1
V gene: TRBV5-1
CDR3 DNA: TGCGCCAGCAGCCTGGGACAGACGATGAACACTGAAGCTTTCTTT
CDR3 protein: CASSLGQTMNTEAFF

D gene: TRBD1
clone size: -
J gene: TRBJ1-5
V gene: TRBV5-8
CDR3 DNA: TGTGCCAGCAGCACGGGACAGAGAAAGAATCAGCCCCAGCATTTT
CDR3 protein: CASSTGQRKNQPQHF

D gene: TRBD2
clone size: -
J gene: TRBJ2-1
V gene: TRBV6-5
CDR3 DNA: TGTGCCAGCAGTCGCGGGGGTTCCTACAATGAGCAGTTCTTC
CDR3 protein: CASSRGGSYNEQFF

D gene: TRBD2
clone size: -
J gene: TRBJ2-1
V gene: TRBV5-1
CDR3 DNA: TGCGCCAGCAGCTTGGCCGGGACTATGACTACGGATGAGCAGTTCTTC
CDR3 protein: CASSLAGTMTTDEQFF

D gene: -
clone size: few
J gene: TRBJ1-2
V gene: TRBV7-9
CDR3 DNA: TGTGCCAGCAGCCCTGAGACCGGGAAGTTTGTGCCTTGGACCTTC
CDR3 protein: CASSPETGKFVPWTF

D gene: TRBD1
clone size: -
J gene: TRBJ2-7
V gene: TRBV11-2
CDR3 DNA: TGTGCCAGCAGCCGCGACAGGGACGAGCAGTACTTC
CDR3 protein: CASSRDRDEQYF